This T cell receptor (beta chain) came from a study of CD8 T cells in Susac syndrome. An input of about 0.5 to 1 ug of RNA was subjected to reverse transcription using random hexamers. TCRdb re-called the immunoSEQ multiplex PCR reads with MiXCR, one entry per CDR3 protein. The sample lists 150,000 to 200,000 distinct CDR3 sequences, approximately 94% occurring once. This clonotype was detected once. The antigen is undetermined. The length of the CDR3 is 14 residues. Germline V gene lookup returns CDR1 SGHNT and CDR2 YYREEE (reference sequence). V shed 5 bases, J shed 3 bases, and the junction held 7 bases outside the gene matches. General study findings and limits: By the study's own acknowledgment, its TCR sequencing and HLA analysis included relatively few individuals. The CD4+ T cell repertoires, which came from Susac syndrome patients, showed no sign of clonal expansion.

The clonotype originates from a human donor with Susac syndrome. Sequenced: CD4+ T cells from PBMCs. This chain links TRBV5-4 with TRBJ2-5; TRBD2 agrees at 7 bases. The CDR3 bases are TGTGCCAGCAGGCCGCGTGGGGGGGAAGAGACCCAGTACTTC. It translates to CASRPRGGEETQYF. The variable domain in full, with the rest retrieved from reference TRBV5-4 and TRBJ2-5, is ETGVTQSPTHLIKTRGQQVTLRCSSQSGHNTVSWYQQALGQGPQFIFQYYREEENGRGNFPPRFSGLQFPNYSSELNVNALELDDSALYLCASRPRGGEETQYFGPGTRLLVL.